This paragraph covers one T cell receptor (beta chain) sequence. Its antigen is not yet known. No base quality values were provided; no much bigger clone lies one nucleotide off. The data were obtained in a study of shared clonotypes between healthy human individuals (dated by TCRdb to the early 2020s). For the wider study: The cohort included a few men and a couple of women between 18 and 49 years of age. Per donor, three plates each were used for CD4 naive and CD4 memory, two for CD8 naive, and one for CD8 memory. Blood TCR repertoires of several healthy adults were deeply sequenced to estimate repertoire size and the extent of clonotype sharing between individuals. To increase sequencing depth and limit assay-specific biases, different laboratories used diverse techniques to prepare libraries and sequence TCR repertoires. Between about 0.85 and 9.5 billion PBMCs per donor were obtained by leukapheresis. Study-wide conclusions, independent of this receptor: Rarefaction of sorted-subset datasets indicated incomplete sequencing despite the large sequencing depth. Sampling was restricted to blood, and TCR repertoires in tissue are likely to differ from TCR repertoires in blood. Naive subsets generally had larger estimated clonotype richness than memory subsets did. Pairwise subsampling led to the expectation that sequencing depth would affect the degree of clonotype sharing among donors. The genetic and exposure-history diversity represented was limited by the small number of donors. When four donors were compared, the shared fraction of clonotypes was approximately 5% for naive CD4, around 3.6% for naive CD8, 2% to 2.5% for memory CD4, and about 0.36% for memory CD8. Compared with non-shared clonotypes, the clonotypes found in all four sorted-subset donors had higher generation probabilities.

TCR CDR3 regions were amplified from genomic DNA by multiplex PCR using the deep immunoSEQ assay. For each cell subset, the extracted genomic DNA was distributed evenly across all wells of several immunoSEQ 96-well plates, and each plate served as one replicate. For sorted subsets, 150 to 250 ng of genomic DNA, equivalent to some 30,000 T cell genomes, went into each replicate PCR. Purified libraries were measured with a Qubit 3.0 fluorometer, size-checked on a Bioanalyzer 2100, and measured again with the KAPA Library Quantification kit. A separate single-read 150-cycle Illumina NextSeq 550 flow cell was used to sequence each immunoSEQ 96-well plate. In the original analysis: Because the immunoSEQ output included only junctional sequences and no quality scores, the filtering could not be the same as the filtering used for full-length reads. To assign V/J genes and CDR3, sequences were annotated using PyIR, a Python wrapper for IgBLAST v1.9, with IMGT germline references. Reads with weak V/J assignments (E-value above 1e-6), missing CDR3, stop codons, out-of-frame junctions, or ambiguous translated residues were removed. A V3J clonotype was defined by an identical inferred V gene, J gene, and CDR3 amino acid sequence. To compute the percentage overlap between repertoires, the number of shared unique clonotypes was divided by the size of the smaller repertoire. Three approaches were used to assess repertoire richness: RTK rarefaction, the Chao1 estimator, and Recon v2.1 estimates of unobserved clonotypes. Generation probabilities for all TCRbeta clonotypes obtained by the gDNA method from a handful of donors were computed using OLGA. Imported from immuneACCESS, the table was reduced by TCRdb to in-frame sequences with V and J called. These copies leave out some clones; in studies compared against another copy, an unresolved V gene accounts for under half, and the cause of the remainder is not known. That table supplies the V and J calls and clone size; D and trimming were determined from the DNA. For this sample the table gives over 1.4 million clones, of which 96% were detected only once. Of the sample, roughly 1.2% falls within the top ten clones.

Deletion took 3 bases off V and 1 base off J, with a span of 8 bases between the germline ends. CDR1 and CDR2 were assigned from the germline V gene as SGDLS and YYNGEE. From its cysteine to its phenylalanine, the CDR3 spans 14 amino acids. Only CDR3 DNA is held: 42 bases, read in frame from base 1. Donors were healthy HIV-negative adults with no recently reported acute infections or vaccinations. Every donor was a Caucasian adult living in Nashville, Tennessee, USA. CD4+ T cells were enriched by magnetic negative selection; naive cells were then positively selected on CD45RA, and the negative fraction formed the memory subset. Blood was obtained by leukapheresis, after which PBMCs were separated by Ficoll-Histopaque density gradient centrifugation and cryopreserved in liquid nitrogen vapor phase. Purity and quantity of every magnetically sorted T cell population were checked by analytical flow cytometry. Genomic DNA was isolated from every sorted fraction and measured by UV absorbance on a Nanodrop 2000c.

In this chain, TRBV9 is recombined with TRBJ1-3; no confident D gene assignment can be made. The TCR was taken from a young man in good health. Input material: naive CD4+ T cells sorted from blood. This specimen's cell subset or site label, per the study, means: CD45RA+ positively selected. The nucleotide sequence is given as TGTGCCAGCAGCGATACGGCGTCTGGAAACACCATATATTTT. Its translation reads: CASSDTASGNTIYF.